Included here is one TCR beta chain sequence, with context. The sample is drawn from a study of OX40 agonist ivuxolimab in advanced cancers. Across the whole study: The study gave patients intravenous ivuxolimab at 0.01 to 10 mg/kg every 2 weeks. Cancers in dose escalation were hepatocellular, melanoma, renal cell and head and neck.

Trimming removed 0 bases from V and 5 bases from J; junction bases left unmatched: 7. This CDR3 has 16 residues. Germline V gene data show CDR1 as SGHVS and CDR2 as FQNEAQ. Here immunoSEQ multiplex PCR was the method, and the copy in TCRdb shows in-frame clones only, minus some. The sample contains tens of thousands of clones, approximately 90% of which appear only once. V usage is TRBV7-8 and J usage is TRBJ1-5; TRBD1 agrees at 7 bases. The TCR was taken from an adult with an advanced solid tumor such as melanoma, head and neck, liver or kidney cancer. Here the sequenced sample was CD4+ or CD8+ T cells sorted from blood, taken in a trial of the OX40 agonist ivuxolimab. The CDR3 here is CASSLASAGGYQPQHF. CDR3 nucleotide sequence: TGTGCCAGCAGCTTAGCGTCGGCAGGGGGGTATCAGCCCCAGCATTTT.